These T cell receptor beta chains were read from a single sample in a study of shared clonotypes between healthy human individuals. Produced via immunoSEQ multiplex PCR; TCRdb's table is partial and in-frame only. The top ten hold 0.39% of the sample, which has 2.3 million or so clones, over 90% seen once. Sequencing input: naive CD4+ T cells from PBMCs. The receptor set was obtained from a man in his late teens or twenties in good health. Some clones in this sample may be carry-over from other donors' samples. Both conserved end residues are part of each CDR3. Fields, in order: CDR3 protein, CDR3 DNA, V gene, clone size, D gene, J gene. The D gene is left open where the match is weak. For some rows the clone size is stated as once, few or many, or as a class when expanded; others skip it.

CDR3aa: CASSPRTDNYGYTF; CDR3nt: TGTGCCAGTAGTCCGCGGACGGATAACTATGGCTACACCTTC; v_gene: TRBV19; abundance: .; d_gene: .; j_gene: TRBJ1-2
CDR3aa: CAWSLPPNYGYTF; CDR3nt: TGTGCCTGGAGCCTTCCCCCTAACTATGGCTACACCTTC; v_gene: TRBV30; abundance: .; d_gene: .; j_gene: TRBJ1-2
CDR3aa: CASSAHSQAYEQYF; CDR3nt: TGTGCCAGCAGTGCTCACTCACAGGCCTACGAGCAGTACTTC; v_gene: TRBV2; abundance: .; d_gene: .; j_gene: TRBJ2-7
CDR3aa: CASGRDRGNTGELFF; CDR3nt: TGTGCCAGCGGGAGGGACAGGGGGAACACCGGGGAGCTGTTTTTT; v_gene: TRBV7-2; abundance: .; d_gene: TRBD1; j_gene: TRBJ2-2
CDR3aa: CASSGQGARNTEAFF; CDR3nt: TGTGCCAGCAGCGGACAGGGGGCCCGAAACACTGAAGCTTTCTTT; v_gene: TRBV9; abundance: once; d_gene: TRBD1; j_gene: TRBJ1-1
CDR3aa: CAWSVRTSNFNQPQHF; CDR3nt: TGTGCCTGGAGTGTACGAACCTCAAATTTCAATCAGCCCCAGCATTTT; v_gene: TRBV30; abundance: once; d_gene: .; j_gene: TRBJ1-5
CDR3aa: CASSRNLAYSYEQYF; CDR3nt: TGTGCCAGCAGCCGAAACTTAGCGTACTCCTACGAGCAGTACTTC; v_gene: TRBV11-2; abundance: .; d_gene: .; j_gene: TRBJ2-7
CDR3aa: CATLPRPSGHRYNEQFF; CDR3nt: TGTGCCACCCTGCCCAGGCCGTCGGGACACCGGTACAATGAGCAGTTCTTC; v_gene: TRBV27; abundance: .; d_gene: .; j_gene: TRBJ2-1
CDR3aa: CASSEAWGNQETQYF; CDR3nt: TGTGCCAGCAGTGAAGCCTGGGGGAACCAAGAGACCCAGTACTTC; v_gene: TRBV6-1; abundance: .; d_gene: .; j_gene: TRBJ2-5
CDR3aa: CAWDSGNFNEQFF; CDR3nt: TGTGCCTGGGATAGCGGGAATTTCAATGAGCAGTTCTTC; v_gene: TRBV30; abundance: .; d_gene: TRBD2; j_gene: TRBJ2-1
CDR3aa: CASSLTSGSTDTQYF; CDR3nt: TGCGCCAGCAGCTTGACTAGCGGAAGCACAGATACGCAGTATTTT; v_gene: TRBV5-1; abundance: few; d_gene: TRBD2; j_gene: TRBJ2-3
CDR3aa: CASSSKGQGETQYF; CDR3nt: TGTGCCAGCAGCTCCAAGGGACAGGGAGAGACCCAGTACTTC; v_gene: TRBV5-4; abundance: .; d_gene: TRBD1; j_gene: TRBJ2-5
CDR3aa: CASHRGLAGIQETQYF; CDR3nt: TGTGCCAGCCACAGGGGACTAGCGGGAATTCAAGAGACCCAGTACTTC; v_gene: TRBV28; abundance: .; d_gene: TRBD2; j_gene: TRBJ2-5
CDR3aa: CASSLGGLAGPSDFWEQYF; CDR3nt: TGTGCCAGCAGTTTAGGGGGACTAGCGGGACCCTCCGATTTTTGGGAGCAGTACTTC; v_gene: TRBV27; abundance: .; d_gene: TRBD2; j_gene: TRBJ2-7
CDR3aa: CAWSQQGGGTEAFF; CDR3nt: TGTGCCTGGAGCCAGCAGGGAGGAGGCACTGAAGCTTTCTTT; v_gene: TRBV30; abundance: .; d_gene: .; j_gene: TRBJ1-1
CDR3aa: CASSAEQGGTEAFF; CDR3nt: TGTGCCAGCAGCGCAGAACAGGGCGGGACTGAAGCTTTCTTT; v_gene: TRBV9; abundance: .; d_gene: .; j_gene: TRBJ1-1
CDR3aa: CASSYTGTVNVLTF; CDR3nt: TGTGCCAGCAGTTACACCGGGACAGTAAACGTCCTGACTTTC; v_gene: TRBV6-5; abundance: .; d_gene: TRBD1; j_gene: TRBJ2-6
CDR3aa: CASSKAETGEGTEAFF; CDR3nt: TGTGCCAGCAGCAAAGCCGAGACAGGGGAGGGCACTGAAGCTTTCTTT; v_gene: TRBV21-1; abundance: few; d_gene: .; j_gene: TRBJ1-1
CDR3aa: CASSPLRAGETQYF; CDR3nt: TGTGCCAGCTCACCGCTAAGAGCAGGAGAGACCCAGTACTTC; v_gene: TRBV18; abundance: .; d_gene: .; j_gene: TRBJ2-5
CDR3aa: CASSSQQGPDTQYF; CDR3nt: TGTGCCAGCAGCTCGCAACAGGGGCCAGATACGCAGTATTTT; v_gene: TRBV7-2; abundance: .; d_gene: TRBD1; j_gene: TRBJ2-3
CDR3aa: CASLASGAGTEAFF; CDR3nt: TGCGCCAGTCTCGCATCGGGGGCTGGCACTGAAGCTTTCTTT; v_gene: TRBV5-1; abundance: .; d_gene: .; j_gene: TRBJ1-1
CDR3aa: CASSYSRQSNQPQHF; CDR3nt: TGTGCCAGCAGTTACTCGAGACAGAGCAATCAGCCCCAGCATTTT; v_gene: TRBV6-5; abundance: .; d_gene: .; j_gene: TRBJ1-5
CDR3aa: CASSWQGLSSYEQYF; CDR3nt: TGCGCCAGCAGCTGGCAGGGCCTGAGCTCCTACGAGCAGTACTTC; v_gene: TRBV5-1; abundance: .; d_gene: .; j_gene: TRBJ2-7
CDR3aa: CASSISQGNQPQHF; CDR3nt: TGTGCCAGTAGTATTAGCCAGGGCAATCAGCCCCAGCATTTT; v_gene: TRBV19; abundance: once; d_gene: .; j_gene: TRBJ1-5
CDR3aa: CASSVDPRDRAHEQYF; CDR3nt: TGTGCCAGCAGCGTAGACCCCCGGGACAGGGCCCACGAGCAGTACTTC; v_gene: TRBV9; abundance: .; d_gene: TRBD1; j_gene: TRBJ2-7
CDR3aa: CASSVAQEGPRELFF; CDR3nt: TGTGCCAGCAGCGTAGCGCAGGAGGGCCCGAGGGAGCTGTTTTTT; v_gene: TRBV9; abundance: .; d_gene: .; j_gene: TRBJ2-2